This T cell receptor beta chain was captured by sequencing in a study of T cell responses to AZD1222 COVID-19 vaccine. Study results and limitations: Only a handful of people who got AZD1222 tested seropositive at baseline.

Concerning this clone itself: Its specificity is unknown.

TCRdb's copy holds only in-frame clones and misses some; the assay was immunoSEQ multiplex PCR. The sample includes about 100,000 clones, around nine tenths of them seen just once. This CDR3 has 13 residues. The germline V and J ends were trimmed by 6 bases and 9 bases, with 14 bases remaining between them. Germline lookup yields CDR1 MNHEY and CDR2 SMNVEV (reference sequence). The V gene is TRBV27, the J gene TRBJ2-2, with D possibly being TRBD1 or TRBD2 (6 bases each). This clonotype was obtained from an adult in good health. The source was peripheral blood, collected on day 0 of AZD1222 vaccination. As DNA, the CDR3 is TGTGCCAGCAGGGGGGGCGTCGTCCGGGAGCTGTTTTTT. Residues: CASRGGVVRELFF.